This T cell receptor (beta chain) was recorded in a study of blood T cell repertoires in COVID-19. Germline loops: CDR1 KGHSH, CDR2 LQKENI. This CDR3 comprises 15 residues. Between the trimmed V and J ends, which lost 6 bases and 7 bases, there was a span of 16 bases. Sequencing was performed with immunoSEQ multiplex PCR; in TCRdb, only in-frame clones are kept and a portion is missing. Of around 320,000 clones in the sample, 90% were seen once. The J gene is TRBJ1-6, the V gene TRBV18, with TRBD1 as a possible D gene (6 bases). This clonotype was obtained from a woman aged 30 to 39 who had been exposed to COVID-19. The sample taken for sequencing was PBMCs or T cells enriched from blood (not recorded which). CDR3 loop: CASSPGAHTNSPLHF. The DNA for the CDR3 is TGTGCCAGCTCCCCAGGGGCGCATACGAATTCACCCCTCCACTTT.